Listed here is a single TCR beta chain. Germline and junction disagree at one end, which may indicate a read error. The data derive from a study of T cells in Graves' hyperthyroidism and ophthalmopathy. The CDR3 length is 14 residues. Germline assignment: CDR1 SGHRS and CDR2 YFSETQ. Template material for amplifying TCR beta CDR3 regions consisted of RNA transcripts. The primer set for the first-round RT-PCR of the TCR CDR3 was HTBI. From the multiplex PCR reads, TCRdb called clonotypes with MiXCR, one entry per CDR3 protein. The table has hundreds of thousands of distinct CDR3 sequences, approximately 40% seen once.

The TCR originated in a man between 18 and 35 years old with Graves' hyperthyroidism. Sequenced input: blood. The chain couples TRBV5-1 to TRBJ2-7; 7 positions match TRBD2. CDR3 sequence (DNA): TGTGCCAGCAGCTCCGGGACTACCTTGTACGAGCAGTACTTC. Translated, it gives CASSSGTTLYEQYF.